Each of the 31 T cell receptor beta chains below was sequenced from the same sample in a study of T cell responses to AZD1222 COVID-19 vaccine (dated by TCRdb to about 2021). Receptor libraries were prepared by the immunoSEQ multiplex PCR assay. TCRdb's version of the immuneACCESS table is confined to in-frame rearrangements and falls short of the full clone set. An unresolved V gene accounts for under half of the shortfall where checked; the remainder is of unknown origin. This sample gives 130,000 to 150,000 clones in total; under 95% of them show up just once. Approximately 2% of the sample belongs to the ten largest clones. This sample's time point label indicates: baseline before first vaccination. The sample was peripheral blood, taken on day 0 of AZD1222 vaccination. The origin of the receptors is an adult in good health.

J is TRBJ1-1 and V is TRBV10-3; possibly TRBD1 for D (5 bases). There are 15 residues in the CDR3. CDR1 is ENHRY, CDR2 SYGVKD, per germline. V dropped 10 bases and J dropped 3 bases, with 21 bases sitting between them. Here the CDR3 DNA reads TGTGCCACCAAACAGTCGAGGGGCTTCGACACTGAAGCTTTCTTT. It specifies CATKQSRGFDTEAFF.

The rearrangement joins TRBV28 to TRBJ1-2; D uncertain. Trimming removed 2 bases from V and 6 bases from J, with 10 bases in between. The CDR3 contains 13 residues. Germline V gene lookup returns CDR1 MDHEN and CDR2 SYDVKM. The CDR3, as DNA: TGTGCCAGCAGTTTAAGGCAGGACGATGGCTACACCTTC. Translated, it gives CASSLRQDDGYTF.

The chain combines TRBV6-1 with TRBJ2-7, with unresolved D. V was shortened by 3 bases and J by 3 bases, with 3 bases between the two germline ends. Germline V gene sequence: CDR1 MNHNS, CDR2 SASEGT. This CDR3 is built from 11 residues. CDR3 nucleotide sequence: TGTGCCAGCAGTGATTACTACGAGCAGTACTTC. This codes for CASSDYYEQYF.

The chain employs TRBV4-3 and TRBJ2-2; 10 nucleotides line up with TRBD1. The trim removed 5 bases at V and 0 bases at J, leaving 9 bases unmatched. CDR3 length equals 18 residues. Germline loops: CDR1 LGHNA, CDR2 YSLEER. The DNA of the CDR3 is TGCGCCAGCAGCATACGGACAGGGGGGATCGCGAACACCGGGGAGCTGTTTTTT. Amino acid sequence: CASSIRTGGIANTGELFF.

This clone turned up a few times. The rearrangement links TRBV6-5 to TRBJ2-7; TRBD1 matches 9 bases. This CDR3 region has 14 residues. Germline V gene lookup returns CDR1 MNHEY and CDR2 SVGAGI. The CDR3 is CASRTDRGGNEQYF. The CDR3 nucleotides are TGTGCGAGCCGTACGGACAGGGGTGGCAACGAGCAGTACTTC.

The V and J genes are TRBV24-1 and TRBJ1-5; possibly TRBD1 for D (6 bases). The CDR3 extends over 17 amino acids. V lost 3 bases to trimming and J lost 0 bases, with 14 bases between them. The germline gives CDR1 KGHDR, CDR2 SFDVKD. CDR3 loop: CATSDTRTVNSNQPQHF. The DNA for the CDR3 is TGTGCCACCAGTGATACGAGGACAGTTAATAGCAATCAGCCCCAGCATTTT.

V and J are TRBV4-3 and TRBJ1-1; D call uncertain. V was clipped by 3 bases and J by 1 base, with 6 bases between them. CDR3 length equals 13 residues. Germline CDR1 is LGHNA and CDR2 is YSLEER. CDR3 residues: CASSHSKNTEAFF. CDR3 sequence (DNA): TGCGCCAGCAGCCATTCTAAGAACACTGAAGCTTTCTTT.

This sequence joins TRBV20-1 and TRBJ1-4; unclear D gene. Germline V gene lookup returns CDR1 DFQATT and CDR2 SNEGSKA (reference sequence). Trimming removed 1 base at V and 8 bases at J, with 5 bases between. The CDR3 consists of 11 residues. The CDR3 spells CSARGLEKLFF. CDR3 bases: TGCAGTGCTAGAGGGTTAGAAAAACTGTTTTTT.

This clone occurred once. The sample contains more than one DNA sequence encoding this CDR3. The chain links TRBV11-2 to TRBJ1-4; D call uncertain. V lost 0 bases and J 3 bases, leaving 5 bases between the germline ends. The CDR3 extends over 14 amino acids. Germline-derived CDR1 and CDR2 are SGHAT and FQNNGV. DNA for the CDR3: TGTGCCAGCAGCTTAGAGGGGTCTAATGAAAAACTGTTTTTT. Amino acids: CASSLEGSNEKLFF.

J is TRBJ2-3 and V is TRBV5-5; 9 bases map to TRBD1. Germline trimming cut 0 bases from V and 1 base from J; bases unmatched to any gene: 3. The germline V gene has CDR1 SGHKS and CDR2 YYEKEE (reference sequence). The CDR3 loop spans 16 amino acids. DNA of the CDR3: TGTGCCAGCAGCTTGGTGGGACAGGGACGCACAGATACGCAGTATTTT. Translating it yields CASSLVGQGRTDTQYF.

This clone came up a few times. The chain is built from TRBV5-1 and TRBJ1-6, with 8 bases aligning to TRBD1. CDR3 length: 15 residues. The trim removed 4 bases at V and 7 bases at J, leaving 7 bases unmatched. CDR1 is SGHRS, CDR2 YFSETQ, per germline. The CDR3 protein is CASSGGTGGNSPLHF. The CDR3 bases are TGCGCCAGCAGCGGGGGGACAGGAGGGAATTCACCCCTCCACTTT.

The chain joins TRBV28 to TRBJ2-5; 7 bases are a match to TRBD2. Germline V gene lookup returns CDR1 MDHEN and CDR2 SYDVKM. This CDR3 has 16 amino acids. The V segment lost 7 bases and the J segment 3 bases; nucleotides outside the gene matches: 14. The CDR3 nucleotides are TGTGCCAGCACCTCACCAGGGACTACCCCAAAAGAGACCCAGTACTTC. Protein sequence: CASTSPGTTPKETQYF.

This chain joins TRBV25-1 and TRBJ1-5; D gene uncertain. CDR1 is MGHDK and CDR2 is SYGVNS in the germline V gene. V lost 6 bases and J 0 bases, leaving 3 bases between the germline ends. CDR3 length: 12 amino acids. The CDR3 DNA follows: TGTGCCAGCAGGGGTAGCAATCAGCCCCAGCATTTT. Its protein product is CASRGSNQPQHF.

This clone was counted only a few times. V gene TRBV19 combines with J gene TRBJ1-5, with unresolved D. CDR3 length: 12 residues. The germline gives CDR1 LNHDA, CDR2 SQIVND (reference sequence). V was trimmed by 3 bases and J by 7 bases, leaving 7 bases between them. The DNA of the CDR3 is TGTGCCAGTAGTATTACCAGGCAGCCCCAGCATTTT. Residues: CASSITRQPQHF.

Points on this clone: Other DNA sequences from this sample encode an identical CDR3 as well. This sequence joins TRBV20-1 and TRBJ1-1; D call uncertain. The ends were cut back, 5 bases at V and 0 bases at J, with 4 bases in the middle. CDR1 and CDR2 (germline): DFQATT, SNEGSKA (reference sequence). The CDR3 has 11 residues. In DNA form, the CDR3 reads TGCAGTGCTCCCTTGAACACTGAAGCTTTCTTT. Its protein product is CSAPLNTEAFF.

This clone was found once. V gene TRBV7-9 combines with J gene TRBJ1-6; D is perhaps TRBD1 (5 bases). The CDR3 spans 19 residues. Deletions cut 5 bases from V and 0 bases from J, with 20 bases between. The V gene's germline CDR1 is SEHNR and CDR2 FQNEAQ (reference sequence). The chain's CDR3 is CASSRGLLGGDSYNSPLHF. Written as DNA, the CDR3 is TGTGCCAGCAGCCGGGGACTCTTGGGAGGGGACTCCTATAATTCACCCCTCCACTTT.

The rearrangement uses TRBV5-1 and TRBJ2-7, with TRBD2 matching 8 bases. The CDR3 is made up of 15 amino acids. Germline V gene sequence: CDR1 SGHRS, CDR2 YFSETQ. V lost 3 bases, J lost 0 bases, and 5 bases stayed unmatched. The CDR3 spells CASSYGGTSSYEQYF. The CDR3 bases are TGCGCCAGCAGCTATGGCGGGACTAGCTCCTACGAGCAGTACTTC.

The chain links TRBV9 to TRBJ1-3; 7 positions match TRBD1. The CDR3 is 14 residues long. Germline assignment: CDR1 SGDLS and CDR2 YYNGEE. V shed 3 bases, J shed 4 bases, and the junction held 4 bases outside the gene matches. The CDR3 loop is CASSAQGSGNTIYF. The CDR3 DNA reads as TGTGCCAGCAGCGCACAGGGGTCGGGAAACACCATATATTTT.

This clone was observed a single time. The chain has TRBV6-6 and TRBJ1-3; 8 bases agree with TRBD1. CDR1 and CDR2 (germline): MNHNY, SVGAGI (reference sequence). This CDR3 contains 14 residues. The ends lost 6 bases at V and 1 base at J; junction bases unmatched: 2. The CDR3 region has the DNA TGTGCCAGCAGCAACAGGGGGTCTGGAAACACCATATATTTT. Translating gives CASSNRGSGNTIYF.

The J gene is TRBJ2-7, the V gene TRBV19, with D perhaps assigned TRBD1 or TRBD2 (5 bases each). The V and J ends lost 10 bases and 6 bases respectively, with 19 bases between them. The CDR3 totals 13 residues. Germline V gives CDR1 LNHDA, CDR2 SQIVND (reference sequence). CDR3 sequence reads: CATSPLRGGEQYF. CDR3 coding DNA: TGTGCCACTTCCCCGCTGAGGGGCGGCGAGCAGTACTTC.

The V call is TRBV11-2, the J call TRBJ2-1; D tentatively fits TRBD1 or TRBD2 (5 bases each). Germline V gene sequence: CDR1 SGHAT, CDR2 FQNNGV. V was clipped by 1 base and J by 12 bases, with 7 bases between them. The CDR3 has 11 amino acids. CDR3 in amino acids: CASSLGGRQFF. Here the CDR3 DNA reads TGTGCCAGCAGCTTAGGGGGACGGCAGTTCTTC.

The chain uses TRBV5-1 and TRBJ2-7, with 7 bases fitting TRBD1. The V gene end was trimmed by 5 bases and the J gene end by 4 bases; junction bases not matched to a gene: 12. CDR1 SGHRS and CDR2 YFSETQ come from the germline V gene. The CDR3 consists of 15 residues. In nucleotides, the CDR3 is TGCGCCAGCAGAGCCGGGACAGCAACCGTATACGAGCAGTACTTC. Protein product: CASRAGTATVYEQYF.

This chain connects TRBV6-5 to TRBJ2-1; possibly TRBD1 for D (7 bases). Trimming shortened V by 11 bases and J by 4 bases, and 12 bases separated the two germline ends. The length of the CDR3 is 12 residues. Germline-derived CDR1 and CDR2 are MNHEY and SVGAGI. The CDR3 bases are TGTGCCGTACAGGGGAGGTACAATGAGCAGTTCTTC. It translates to CAVQGRYNEQFF.

The chain has TRBV6-5 and TRBJ1-1; D gene unclear. The V end was cut by 9 bases, the J end by 4 bases, with 15 bases between. CDR3 length: 13 residues. CDR1 and CDR2 (germline): MNHEY, SVGAGI. The CDR3 nucleotides read TGTGCCAGTAGCTCCGTGAGGAGCACTGAAGCTTTCTTT. Its translation is CASSSVRSTEAFF.

The chain employs TRBV6-6 and TRBJ1-6; D is perhaps TRBD1 (5 bases). This CDR3 region has 14 residues. The ends were cut back, 2 bases at V and 5 bases at J, with 7 bases in the middle. Germline V CDR1 and CDR2: MNHNY, SVGAGI (reference sequence). DNA for the CDR3: TGTGCCAGCAGTTACCGGGGGGATAATTCACCCCTCCACTTT. Translating it yields CASSYRGDNSPLHF.

The chain joins TRBV23-1 to TRBJ1-1; 8 bases fit TRBD1. TRBV23-1 is placed among ORFs of uncertain function. This CDR3 comprises 16 residues. V was clipped by 4 bases and J by 4 bases; unmatched bases: 11. The CDR3 sequence: CASSLGQGAMGTEAFF. DNA of the CDR3: TGCGCCAGCAGTCTGGGGCAGGGGGCGATGGGCACTGAAGCTTTCTTT.

The genes are TRBV11-2 and TRBJ2-7; 8 positions agree with TRBD1. This CDR3 has 14 amino acids. Trimming took 6 bases from V and 6 from J; bases not matched to a gene: 10. Germline V lookup: CDR1 SGHAT, CDR2 FQNNGV. CDR3 in DNA: TGTGCCAGCAGACCTTTAGGACAGGGTGGCGAGCAGTACTTC. This encodes CASRPLGQGGEQYF.

The chain recombines TRBV30 with TRBJ1-1; D is undetermined. From germline, CDR1 is GTSNPN and CDR2 SVGIG (reference sequence). The CDR3 sequence is 13 residues long. Trimming shortened V by 2 bases and J by 2 bases, and 9 bases separated the two germline ends. CDR3 in amino acids: CAWSSGTNTEAFF. The CDR3 DNA reads as TGTGCCTGGAGTTCGGGAACTAACACTGAAGCTTTCTTT. The full variable domain, rest sourced from reference TRBV30 and TRBJ1-1, is SQTIHQWPATLVQPVGSPLSLECTVEGTSNPNLYWYRQAAGRGLQLLFYSVGIGQISSEVPQNLSASRPQDRQFILSSKKLLLSDSGFYLCAWSSGTNTEAFFGQGTRLTVV.

A word on this clone: A read error may produce the germline difference seen at one junction end. The V and J genes are TRBV10-3 and TRBJ1-4; 10 bases match TRBD1. This CDR3 comprises 18 residues. Looked up from germline, CDR1 is ENHRY and CDR2 is SYGVKD. The CDR3 here is CATSFRDRGGATNEKLFF. CDR3 nucleotide sequence: TGTGCCACCAGTTTCCGGGACAGGGGTGGGGCAACTAATGAAAAACTGTTTTTT.

The CDR3 DNA reads as TGTGCCAGCAGTTACCCGCAGGCGGACTATGGCTACACCTTC. Protein sequence: CASSYPQADYGYTF. The J gene is TRBJ1-2, the V gene TRBV6-2 or TRBV6-3; D gene unclear. Trimming removed 2 bases at V and 3 bases at J, with 10 bases between. CDR3 size: 14 residues. CDR1 and CDR2 (germline): MNHEY, SVGEGT.

The chain uses TRBV24-1 and TRBJ1-5; no clear D. Between the trimmed V and J ends, which lost 2 bases and 6 bases, there was a span of 10 bases. In germline, CDR1 is KGHDR, CDR2 SFDVKD. The CDR3 length is 14 residues. The CDR3 sequence is CATSDYGGLQPQHF. CDR3 sequence (DNA): TGTGCCACCAGTGATTATGGAGGGCTTCAGCCCCAGCATTTT.